The 23 T cell receptor beta chains reported below all come from one sample, sequenced in a study of T cells in Graves' hyperthyroidism and ophthalmopathy. TCR beta CDR3 region amplification was performed from RNA transcripts. HTBI primers were used for first-round RT-PCR of the TCR CDR3. TCRdb re-analysed the multiplex PCR reads in MiXCR, keeping a single row per CDR3 protein. The profile shows 600,000 to 900,000 distinct CDR3 sequences, about a sixth of them singletons. Sequences were obtained from blood. All receptors come from a young man with Graves' hyperthyroidism.

There are many counts of this clonotype. The chain links TRBV18 to TRBJ1-4, with no clear D. Trimming left V 2 bases short and J 4 bases short, with 5 bases between. Germline CDR1 KGHSH, CDR2 LQKENI. The CDR3 has 13 residues. In DNA form, the CDR3 reads TGTGCCAGCTCACCAGGGGTTAATGAAAAACTGTTTTTT. Its protein is CASSPGVNEKLFF.

In this sample, this clonotype turned up many times. This chain links TRBV30 with TRBJ2-6, with 9 bases lining up with TRBD1. With 3 bases clipped from V and 4 bases from J, the junction kept 7 bases outside the gene matches. This CDR3 contains 16 residues. Germline lookup yields CDR1 GTSNPN and CDR2 SVGIG (reference sequence). CDR3 loop: CAWRTGGAAGANVLTF. In DNA, the CDR3 is TGTGCCTGGAGAACAGGGGGCGCAGCGGGGGCCAACGTCCTGACTTTC.

This clonotype was observed a few times. V is TRBV27 and J is TRBJ2-7; TRBD1 agrees at 8 bases. Per germline, CDR1 MNHEY and CDR2 SMNVEV (reference sequence). CDR3 size: 15 residues. V gave up 6 bases and J gave up 3 bases; unmatched junction bases: 10. CDR3 sequence reads: CASRTGGTTFYEQYF. The CDR3 DNA sequence: TGTGCCAGCAGAACAGGGGGGACAACTTTCTACGAGCAGTACTTC.

V and J are TRBV20-1 and TRBJ2-3, with 7 bases that match TRBD2. The germline V gene has CDR1 DFQATT and CDR2 SNEGSKA (reference sequence). The CDR3 has 15 residues. The trim removed 5 bases at V and 1 base at J, leaving 9 bases unmatched. CDR3 bases: TGCAGTGCTGCCGAACTAGCGATGCGCACAGATACGCAGTATTTT. Its translation: CSAAELAMRTDTQYF.

This clonotype was recorded at least ten times. The V call is TRBV11-2, the J call TRBJ2-1, with unresolved D. Germline lookup yields CDR1 SGHAT and CDR2 FQNNGV. Trimming removed 3 bases from V and 10 bases from J, with 10 bases in between. The CDR3 consists of 12 residues. The CDR3 sequence: CASSFLGHEQFF. The CDR3 region has the DNA TGTGCCAGCAGCTTTCTAGGGCACGAGCAGTTCTTC.

This clonotype was detected only a few times. The rearrangement links TRBV4-1 to TRBJ2-5; D not certain. Germline CDR1 MGHRA, CDR2 YSYEKL. V was trimmed by 1 base and J by 2 bases, leaving 5 bases between them. The CDR3 extends over 13 amino acids. CDR3 loop: CASSQVRQETQYF. CDR3 bases: TGCGCCAGCAGCCAAGTTAGACAAGAGACCCAGTACTTC.

The J gene is TRBJ2-7, the V gene TRBV12-3 or TRBV12-4; TRBD2 is a possible D gene (5 bases). There are 12 residues in the CDR3. V shed 5 bases and J shed 7 bases, with 12 bases lying between them. Here the CDR3 DNA reads TGTGCCAGCAGTACTGGGAGTCGGGAGCAGTACTTC. Translated, it gives CASSTGSREQYF.

This clonotype was observed many times. This sequence joins TRBV28 and TRBJ2-1, with D maybe TRBD1 (6 bases). This CDR3 region has 16 residues. Deletions cut 2 bases from V and 5 bases from J, with 16 bases between. The germline CDR1 and CDR2 sequences are MDHEN and SYDVKM. The CDR3 DNA is TGTGCCAGCAGTTTAGGTCCCAGGGGCCGGAACAATGAGCAGTTCTTC. Its protein is CASSLGPRGRNNEQFF.

There are many counts of this clonotype. The rearrangement links TRBV30 to TRBJ2-4, with D possibly called TRBD1 or TRBD2 (5 bases each). The CDR3 has 14 amino acids. Germline lookup yields CDR1 GTSNPN and CDR2 SVGIG (reference sequence). V lost 0 bases to trimming and J lost 8 bases, with 14 bases between them. The CDR3 region has the DNA TGTGCCTGGAGTGTAGATCGAGGGGTTGACATTCAGTACTTC. Translated, it gives CAWSVDRGVDIQYF.

This clonotype occurred a few times. The chain has TRBV12-3 or TRBV12-4 and TRBJ1-5, with 7 positions matching TRBD1. The length of the CDR3 is 15 residues. V shed 5 bases and J 1 base; nucleotides not matched to a gene: 5. Written as DNA, the CDR3 is TGTGCCAGCAGTCCACAGGGGAGAAGCAATCAGCCCCAGCATTTT. Its translation is CASSPQGRSNQPQHF.

This clonotype came up many times. The chain carries TRBV28 and TRBJ2-3; TRBD2 matches at 11 bases. Germline V lookup: CDR1 MDHEN, CDR2 SYDVKM. V was pared by 5 bases and J by 2 bases, with 6 bases of the junction left unmatched. The CDR3 consists of 16 residues. In DNA form, the CDR3 reads TGTGCCAGCAGTGACGATAGCGGGAGGGCCACAGATACGCAGTATTTT. Protein: CASSDDSGRATDTQYF.

This clonotype came up many times. The gene calls are TRBV27 and TRBJ2-7; perhaps TRBD2 as D (6 bases). The length of the CDR3 is 14 residues. The V gene's germline CDR1 is MNHEY and CDR2 SMNVEV (reference sequence). Trimming cost V 7 bases and J 2 bases, with 15 bases left between them. The CDR3 sequence: CASNPRGGTYEQYF. The CDR3, as DNA: TGTGCCAGCAACCCGCGAGGCGGGACCTACGAGCAGTACTTC.

In its sample, this clonotype was seen a few times. The chain links TRBV29-1 to TRBJ1-2; D is unresolved. Trimming stripped 3 bases from V and 2 bases from J, with 7 bases between. Germline loops: CDR1 SQVTM, CDR2 ANQGSEA. The CDR3 is 12 residues long. This chain's CDR3 is CSVDSGNYGYTF. Written as DNA, the CDR3 is TGCAGCGTTGACTCGGGGAACTATGGCTACACCTTC.

The chain is built from TRBV4-1 and TRBJ2-1, with 8 bases aligning to TRBD1. In germline, CDR1 is MGHRA, CDR2 YSYEKL. V dropped 2 bases and J dropped 6; count of bases not matched to a gene: 3. This CDR3 region has 14 residues. The CDR3 nucleotides read TGCGCCAGCAGCCAACAGGGGGCCGGCAATGAGCAGTTCTTC. Translation gives CASSQQGAGNEQFF.

This clonotype was seen a few times. The gene calls are TRBV6-1 and TRBJ2-1; TRBD2 is a possible D gene (5 bases). The CDR3 consists of 13 residues. CDR1 is MNHNS and CDR2 is SASEGT in the germline V gene. The V end lost 6 bases, the J end lost 6 bases, and 12 bases lay between the germline ends. The CDR3 loop reads CASSHTSGNEQFF. CDR3 in DNA: TGTGCCAGCAGCCACACTAGTGGCAATGAGCAGTTCTTC.

This clonotype was found a few times. The V and J genes are TRBV11-2 and TRBJ2-1; TRBD1 is a possible D gene (5 bases). The CDR3 is 14 residues long. The V and J ends lost 5 bases and 4 bases respectively, with 12 bases between them. Germline-derived CDR1 and CDR2 are SGHAT and FQNNGV. CDR3 sequence (DNA): TGTGCCAGCAGCCTGGGGCTACTTTACAATGAGCAGTTCTTC. It specifies CASSLGLLYNEQFF.

This clonotype has ten or more counts. V is TRBV12-3 or TRBV12-4 and J is TRBJ2-3; D not certain. The CDR3 contains 13 residues. Trimming left V 11 bases short and J 2 bases short, with 14 bases between. The CDR3 DNA reads as TGTGCCTCCAAAGGTGTTTCCACAGATACGCAGTATTTT. This sequence encodes CASKGVSTDTQYF.

This clonotype has ten or more counts. The V and J genes are TRBV11-2 and TRBJ2-1; TRBD2 matches 9 bases. Germline V CDR1 and CDR2: SGHAT, FQNNGV. Trimming took 1 base from V and 4 from J; bases not matched to a gene: 8. The CDR3 extends over 17 amino acids. The CDR3 coding sequence is TGTGCCAGCAGCTTAGCGTCTAGCGGGACACTATACAATGAGCAGTTCTTC. Its translation: CASSLASSGTLYNEQFF.

The table lists this clonotype with a few counts. The genes are TRBV9 and TRBJ1-4; 8 bases fit TRBD1. There are 14 residues in the CDR3. CDR1 and CDR2 (germline): SGDLS, YYNGEE. Trimming cost V 2 bases and J 7 bases; bases outside gene matches: 4. In nucleotides, the CDR3 is TGTGCCAGCAGCGTCGGTCAGGGGGCTGAAAAACTGTTTTTT. Encoded protein: CASSVGQGAEKLFF.

This clonotype has at least ten counts. This chain links TRBV7-2 with TRBJ2-2; possibly TRBD2 for D (5 bases). V lost 1 base, J lost 4 bases, and 10 bases lay in between. CDR1 and CDR2 from the germline V gene are SGHTA and FQGNSA. The CDR3 consists of 15 residues. In nucleotides, the CDR3 is TGTGCCAGCAGCTTAGGACTACCCCTCACCGGGGAGCTGTTTTTT. This codes for CASSLGLPLTGELFF.

This clonotype was recorded at least ten times. V is TRBV15 and J is TRBJ2-1; 10 bases fit TRBD1. Germline CDR1 is LNHNV and CDR2 is YYDKDF (reference sequence). The CDR3 length is 16 residues. The ends lost 0 bases at V and 4 bases at J; junction bases unmatched: 3. As DNA, the CDR3 is TGTGCCACCAGCAGAGACGACAGGGGGCTATACAATGAGCAGTTCTTC. Encoded protein: CATSRDDRGLYNEQFF.

The sample holds many counts of this clonotype. V is TRBV28 and J is TRBJ2-1; 10 bases are shared with TRBD2. The CDR3 sequence is 17 residues long. The germline gives CDR1 MDHEN, CDR2 SYDVKM. With V trimmed by 4 bases and J by 6 bases, 12 bases remained unmatched. CDR3 sequence (DNA): TGTGCCAGCAGTTACCCCCCCCTAGCGGGAGATGGCAATGAGCAGTTCTTC. Its translation is CASSYPPLAGDGNEQFF.

This clonotype was counted many times. This rearrangement joins TRBV27 to TRBJ2-1, with D maybe TRBD2 (7 bases). The CDR3 length is 14 residues. The germline V and J ends were trimmed by 3 bases and 4 bases, with 10 bases remaining between them. Germline CDR1 reads MNHEY; CDR2 reads SMNVEV (reference sequence). CDR3 nucleotide sequence: TGTGCCAGCAGTTTTGGGAGGGGGTACAATGAGCAGTTCTTC. Its translation is CASSFGRGYNEQFF.